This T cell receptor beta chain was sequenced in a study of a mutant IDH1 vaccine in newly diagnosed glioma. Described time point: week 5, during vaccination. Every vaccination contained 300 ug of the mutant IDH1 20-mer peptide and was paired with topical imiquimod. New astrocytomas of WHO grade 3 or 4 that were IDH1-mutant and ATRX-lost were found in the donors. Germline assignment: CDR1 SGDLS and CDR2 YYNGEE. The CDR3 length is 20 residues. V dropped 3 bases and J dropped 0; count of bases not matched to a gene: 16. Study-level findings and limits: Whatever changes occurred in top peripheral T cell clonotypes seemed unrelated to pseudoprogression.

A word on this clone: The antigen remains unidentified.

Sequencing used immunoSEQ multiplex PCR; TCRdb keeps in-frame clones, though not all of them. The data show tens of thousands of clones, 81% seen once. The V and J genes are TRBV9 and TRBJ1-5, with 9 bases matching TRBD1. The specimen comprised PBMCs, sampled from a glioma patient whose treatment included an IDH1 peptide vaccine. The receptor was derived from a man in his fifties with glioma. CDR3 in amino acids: CASSAEGQGAVFFSNQPQHF. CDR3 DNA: TGTGCCAGCAGCGCCGAGGGACAGGGAGCGGTTTTTTTTAGCAATCAGCCCCAGCATTTT.